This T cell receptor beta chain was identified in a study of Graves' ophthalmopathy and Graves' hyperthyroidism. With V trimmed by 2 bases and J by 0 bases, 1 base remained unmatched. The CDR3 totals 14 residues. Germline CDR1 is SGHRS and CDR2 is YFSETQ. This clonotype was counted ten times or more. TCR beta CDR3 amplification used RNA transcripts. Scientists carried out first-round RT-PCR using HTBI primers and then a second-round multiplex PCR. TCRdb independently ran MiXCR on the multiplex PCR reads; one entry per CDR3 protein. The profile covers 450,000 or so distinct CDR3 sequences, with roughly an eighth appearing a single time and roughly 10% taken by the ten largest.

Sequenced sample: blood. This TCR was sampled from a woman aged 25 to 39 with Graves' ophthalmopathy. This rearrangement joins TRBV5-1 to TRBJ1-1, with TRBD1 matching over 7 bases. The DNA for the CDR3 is TGCGCCAGCAGCTTCGACAGGGTGAACACTGAAGCTTTCTTT. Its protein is CASSFDRVNTEAFF.